Listed here is a single T cell receptor (beta chain). Its specificity is unknown. This entry is derived from a study of cytomegalovirus exposure and HLA in healthy donors. For the study at large: The same platform as the approximately 700 first-cohort repertoires was used for the 95 to 150 validation repertoires, a later analysis reported.

Sequencing was performed with immunoSEQ multiplex PCR; in TCRdb, only in-frame clones are kept and a portion is missing. Of 190,000 or so clones listed, about 80% were seen once; the top ten hold about 3%. Findings and limits, study-wide: Many donors shared some public TCRs, even though most TCR sequences were rare.

This CDR3 comprises 17 residues. From germline, CDR1 is LGHNA and CDR2 YNFKEQ. After removal of 5 bases from V and 1 base from J, the junction contained 9 bases not matched to a gene. Material for sequencing was PBMCs. This sequence was found in a young woman in good health and CMV-seropositive. The V and J genes are TRBV4-2 and TRBJ1-3, with TRBD1 matching 9 bases. This CDR3 reads CASSAGQGFLSGNTIYF. Written as DNA, the CDR3 is TGTGCCAGCAGCGCCGGACAGGGGTTTCTGTCTGGAAACACCATATATTTT.